The 5 T cell receptor beta chains reported below all come from one sample, sequenced in a study of OX40 agonist ivuxolimab in advanced cancers. Receptors were amplified or captured by the immunoSEQ multiplex PCR assay. In its TCRdb copy, this immuneACCESS table keeps in-frame sequences only and misses some clones. Where compared with another copy, unresolved V genes explain less than half of these, and the others have no known cause. Within this sample are about 36,000 clones, with around 85% of them counted one time only. The top ten constitute 11% of the sample. This sample comprised CD4+ or CD8+ T cells sorted from blood, obtained in a trial of the OX40 agonist ivuxolimab. The origin of the receptors is an adult with an advanced solid tumor such as melanoma, head and neck, liver or kidney cancer.

J is TRBJ2-2 and V is TRBV7-9; D might be TRBD2 (6 bases). The V gene lost 2 bases and the J gene lost 4 bases, with 17 bases spanning the gap. This CDR3 contains 17 residues. Germline CDR1 reads SEHNR; CDR2 reads FQNEAQ (reference sequence). In DNA form, the CDR3 reads TGTGCCAGCAGCTTAACCTCTGGGGGGTCTCCCACCGGGGAGCTGTTTTTT. Its translation: CASSLTSGGSPTGELFF.

The genes are TRBV19 and TRBJ1-1, with D perhaps TRBD1 (5 bases). CDR3 length: 14 residues. V lost 7 bases to trimming and J lost 7 bases, with 19 bases between them. Germline-derived CDR1 and CDR2 are LNHDA and SQIVND (reference sequence). The CDR3 here is CASIAWWGSGEAFF. Written as DNA, the CDR3 is TGTGCCAGTATAGCATGGTGGGGCTCAGGTGAAGCTTTCTTT.

The J gene is TRBJ1-2, the V gene TRBV10-2, with D possibly TRBD1 on 5 matching bases. There are 15 residues in the CDR3. V was pared by 6 bases and J by 2 bases, with 16 bases between. Germline V gene data show CDR1 as WSHSY and CDR2 as SAAADI. CDR3 nucleotides: TGCGCCAGCAGGGATATTATGGGACGCAACTATGGCTACACCTTC. Translating it yields CASRDIMGRNYGYTF.

The CDR3 bases are TGTGCCAGCTCACCACCATCGGGGAAGAACACTGAAGCTTTCTTT. It specifies CASSPPSGKNTEAFF. The V call is TRBV18, the J call TRBJ1-1; D is undetermined. Germline CDR1 reads KGHSH; CDR2 reads LQKENI. This CDR3 comprises 15 residues. The V and J ends lost 0 bases and 1 base respectively, with 9 bases between them.

The chain combines TRBV19 with TRBJ2-3; D is uncertain. CDR1 is LNHDA, CDR2 SQIVND, per germline (reference sequence). V lost 0 bases, J lost 2 bases, and 9 bases lay in between. This CDR3 comprises 15 residues. The CDR3 spells CASSIDDGLTDTQYF. The CDR3 DNA reads TGTGCCAGTAGTATAGATGACGGCCTCACAGATACGCAGTATTTT.